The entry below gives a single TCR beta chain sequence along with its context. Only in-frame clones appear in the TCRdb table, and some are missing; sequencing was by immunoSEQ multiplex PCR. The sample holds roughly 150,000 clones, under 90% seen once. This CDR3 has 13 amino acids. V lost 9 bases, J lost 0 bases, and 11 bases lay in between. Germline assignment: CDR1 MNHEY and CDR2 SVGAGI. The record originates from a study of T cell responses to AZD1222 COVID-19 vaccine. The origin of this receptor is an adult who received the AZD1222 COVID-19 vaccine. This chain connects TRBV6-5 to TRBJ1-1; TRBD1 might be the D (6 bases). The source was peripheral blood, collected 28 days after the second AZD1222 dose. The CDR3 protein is CASGQKMNTEAFF. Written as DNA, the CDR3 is TGTGCCAGTGGACAGAAAATGAACACTGAAGCTTTCTTT.